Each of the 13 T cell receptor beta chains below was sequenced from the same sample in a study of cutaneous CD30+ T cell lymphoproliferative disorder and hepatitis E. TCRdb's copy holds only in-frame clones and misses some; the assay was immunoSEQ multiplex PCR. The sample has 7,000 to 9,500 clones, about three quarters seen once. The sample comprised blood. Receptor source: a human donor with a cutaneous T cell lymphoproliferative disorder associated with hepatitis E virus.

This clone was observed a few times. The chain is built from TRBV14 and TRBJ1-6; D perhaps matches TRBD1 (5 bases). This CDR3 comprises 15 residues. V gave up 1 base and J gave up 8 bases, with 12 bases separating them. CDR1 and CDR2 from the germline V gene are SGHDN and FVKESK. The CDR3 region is CASSQGRVQYSPLHF. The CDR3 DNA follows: TGTGCCAGCAGCCAAGGCAGGGTTCAATATTCACCCCTCCACTTT.

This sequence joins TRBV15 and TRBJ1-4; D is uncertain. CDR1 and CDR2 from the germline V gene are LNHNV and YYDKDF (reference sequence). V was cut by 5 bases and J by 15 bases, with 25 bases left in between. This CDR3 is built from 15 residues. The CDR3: CATSPRAPQDLRVFF. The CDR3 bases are TGTGCCACCAGCCCCCGGGCCCCCCAGGATCTTAGGGTGTTTTTT.

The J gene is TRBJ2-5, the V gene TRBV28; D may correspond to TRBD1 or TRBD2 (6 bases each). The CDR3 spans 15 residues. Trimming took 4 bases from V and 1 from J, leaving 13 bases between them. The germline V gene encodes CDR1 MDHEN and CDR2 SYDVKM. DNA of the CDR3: TGTGCCAGCAGTTGGGGGGCACGGCCCCAAGAGACCCAGTACTTC. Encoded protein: CASSWGARPQETQYF.

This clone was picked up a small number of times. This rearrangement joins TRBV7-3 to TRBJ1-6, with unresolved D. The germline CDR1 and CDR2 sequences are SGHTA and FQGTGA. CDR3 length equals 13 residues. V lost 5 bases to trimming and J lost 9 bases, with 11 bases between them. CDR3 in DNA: TGTGCCAGCAGCACAGAGGGATTTTCACCCCTCCACTTT. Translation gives CASSTEGFSPLHF.

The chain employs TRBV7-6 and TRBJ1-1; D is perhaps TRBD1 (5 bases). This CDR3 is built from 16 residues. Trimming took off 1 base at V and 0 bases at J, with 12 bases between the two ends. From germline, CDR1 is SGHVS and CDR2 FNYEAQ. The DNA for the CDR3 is TGTGCCAGCAGCTTAGTAGGGGTAAGGATGAACACTGAAGCTTTCTTT. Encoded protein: CASSLVGVRMNTEAFF.

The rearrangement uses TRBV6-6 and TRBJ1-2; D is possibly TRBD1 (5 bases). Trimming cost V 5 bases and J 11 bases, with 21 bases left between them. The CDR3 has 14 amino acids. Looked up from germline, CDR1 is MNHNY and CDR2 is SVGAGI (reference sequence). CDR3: CASSLAGGGKGYTF. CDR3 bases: TGTGCCAGCAGTCTTGCTGGGGGGGGGAAGGGTTACACCTTC.

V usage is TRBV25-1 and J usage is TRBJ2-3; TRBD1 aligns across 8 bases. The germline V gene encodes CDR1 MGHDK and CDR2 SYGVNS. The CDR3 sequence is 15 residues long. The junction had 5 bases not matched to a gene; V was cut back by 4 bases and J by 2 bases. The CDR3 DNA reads TGTGCCAGCAGTGGGGACAGGCCTCTCACAGATACGCAGTATTTT. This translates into CASSGDRPLTDTQYF. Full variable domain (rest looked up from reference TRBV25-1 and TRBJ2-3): EADIYQTPRYLVIGTGKKITLECSQTMGHDKMYWYQQDPGMELHLIHYSYGVNSTEKGDLSSESTVSRIRTEHFPLTLESARPSHTSQYLCASSGDRPLTDTQYFGPGTRLTVL.

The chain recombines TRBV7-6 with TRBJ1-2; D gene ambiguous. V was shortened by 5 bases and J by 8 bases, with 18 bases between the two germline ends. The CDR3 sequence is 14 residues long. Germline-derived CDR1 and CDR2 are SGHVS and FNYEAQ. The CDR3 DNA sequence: TGTGCCAGCAGCCCAGGCGGGGAATGGAGGGGCTACACCTTC. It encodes CASSPGGEWRGYTF.

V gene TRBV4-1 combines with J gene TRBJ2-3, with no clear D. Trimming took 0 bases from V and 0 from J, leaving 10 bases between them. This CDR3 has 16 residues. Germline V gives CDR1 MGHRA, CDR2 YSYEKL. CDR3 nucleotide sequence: TGCGCCAGCAGCCAAGACCGCCTCCCGAGCACAGATACGCAGTATTTT. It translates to CASSQDRLPSTDTQYF.

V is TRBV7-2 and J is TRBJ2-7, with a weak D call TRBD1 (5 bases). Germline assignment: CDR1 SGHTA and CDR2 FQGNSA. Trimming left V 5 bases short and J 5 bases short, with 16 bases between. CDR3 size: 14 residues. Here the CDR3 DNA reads TGTGCCAGCAGCGCAGGGAATTTCATGAACGAGCAGTACTTC. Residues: CASSAGNFMNEQYF.

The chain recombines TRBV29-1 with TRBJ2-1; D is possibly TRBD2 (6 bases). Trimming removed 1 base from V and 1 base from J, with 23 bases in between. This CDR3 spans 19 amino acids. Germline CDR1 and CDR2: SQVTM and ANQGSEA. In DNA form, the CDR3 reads TGCAGCGTTGAAGGGCTCGGAGGGTTTAGTAGTGCGTCCTACAATGAGCAGTTCTTC. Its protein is CSVEGLGGFSSASYNEQFF.

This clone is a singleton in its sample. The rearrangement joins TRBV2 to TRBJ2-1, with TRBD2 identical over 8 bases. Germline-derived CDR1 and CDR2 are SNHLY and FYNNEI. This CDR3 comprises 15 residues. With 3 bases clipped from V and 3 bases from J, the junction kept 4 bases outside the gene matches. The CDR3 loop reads CASSESSGVYNEQFF. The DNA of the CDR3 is TGTGCCAGCAGTGAGAGTAGCGGGGTCTACAATGAGCAGTTCTTC. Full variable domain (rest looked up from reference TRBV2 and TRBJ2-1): EPEVTQTPSHQVTQMGQEVILRCVPISNHLYFYWYRQILGQKVEFLVSFYNNEISEKSEIFDDQFSVERPDGSNFTLKIRSTKLEDSAMYFCASSESSGVYNEQFFGPGTRLTVL.

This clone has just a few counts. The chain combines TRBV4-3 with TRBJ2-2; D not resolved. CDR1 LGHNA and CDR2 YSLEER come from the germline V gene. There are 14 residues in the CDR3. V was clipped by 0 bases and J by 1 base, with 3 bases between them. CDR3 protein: CASSQDRNTGELFF. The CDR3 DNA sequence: TGCGCCAGCAGCCAAGACAGGAACACCGGGGAGCTGTTTTTT.